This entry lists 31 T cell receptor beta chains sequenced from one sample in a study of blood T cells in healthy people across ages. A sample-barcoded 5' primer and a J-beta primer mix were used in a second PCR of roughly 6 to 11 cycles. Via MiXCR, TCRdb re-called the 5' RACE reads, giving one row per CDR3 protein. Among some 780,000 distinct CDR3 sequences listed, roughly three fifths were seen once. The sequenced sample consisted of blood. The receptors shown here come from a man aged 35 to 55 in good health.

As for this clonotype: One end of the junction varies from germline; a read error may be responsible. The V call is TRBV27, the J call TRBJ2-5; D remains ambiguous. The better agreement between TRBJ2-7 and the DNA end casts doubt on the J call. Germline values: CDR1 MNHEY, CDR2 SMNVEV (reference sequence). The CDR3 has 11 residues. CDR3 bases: TGTGCCGGCAGTCGAAATAACGAGCAGTACTTC. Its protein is CAGSRNNEQYF.

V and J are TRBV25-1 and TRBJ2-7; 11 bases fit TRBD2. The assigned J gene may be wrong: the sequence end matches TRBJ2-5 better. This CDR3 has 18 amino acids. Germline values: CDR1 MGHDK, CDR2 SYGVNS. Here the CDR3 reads CASSDRARTSGLIETQYF. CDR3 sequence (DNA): TGTGCCAGCAGTGATAGGGCGAGGACTAGCGGGCTTATAGAGACCCAGTACTTC.

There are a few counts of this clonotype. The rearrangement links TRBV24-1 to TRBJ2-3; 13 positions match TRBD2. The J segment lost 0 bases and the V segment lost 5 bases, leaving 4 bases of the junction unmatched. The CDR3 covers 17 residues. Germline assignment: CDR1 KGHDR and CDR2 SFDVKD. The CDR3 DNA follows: TGTGCCACCAGTGGTTGGGGACTAGCGGGGAGCACAGATACGCAGTATTTT. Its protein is CATSGWGLAGSTDTQYF.

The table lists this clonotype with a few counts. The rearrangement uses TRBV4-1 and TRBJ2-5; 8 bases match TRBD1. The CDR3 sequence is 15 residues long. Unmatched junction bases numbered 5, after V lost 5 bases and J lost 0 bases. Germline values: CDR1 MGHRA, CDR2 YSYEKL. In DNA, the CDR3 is TGCGCCAGCAGCTCGACAGGGGTAAACCAAGAGACCCAGTACTTC. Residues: CASSSTGVNQETQYF.

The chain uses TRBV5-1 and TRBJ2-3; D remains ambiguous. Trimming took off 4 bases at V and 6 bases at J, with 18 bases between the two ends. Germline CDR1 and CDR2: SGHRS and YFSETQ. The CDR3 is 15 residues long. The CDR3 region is CASSLGSKTGDTQYF. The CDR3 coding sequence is TGCGCCAGCAGCCTAGGAAGCAAAACTGGGGATACGCAGTATTTT.

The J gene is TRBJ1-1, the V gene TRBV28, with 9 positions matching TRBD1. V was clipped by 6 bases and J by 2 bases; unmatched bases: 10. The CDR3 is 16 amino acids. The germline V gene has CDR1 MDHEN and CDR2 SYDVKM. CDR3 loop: CASSTPRTGGNTEAFF. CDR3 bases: TGTGCCAGCAGCACTCCACGTACAGGGGGCAACACTGAAGCTTTCTTT.

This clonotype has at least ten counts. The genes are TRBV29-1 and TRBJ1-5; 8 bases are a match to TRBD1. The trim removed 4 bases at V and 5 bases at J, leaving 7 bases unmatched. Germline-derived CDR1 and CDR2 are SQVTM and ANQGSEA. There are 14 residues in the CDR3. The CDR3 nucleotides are TGCAGCGTTGTTGCCGGGACAGGACATCAGCCCCAGCATTTT. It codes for CSVVAGTGHQPQHF.

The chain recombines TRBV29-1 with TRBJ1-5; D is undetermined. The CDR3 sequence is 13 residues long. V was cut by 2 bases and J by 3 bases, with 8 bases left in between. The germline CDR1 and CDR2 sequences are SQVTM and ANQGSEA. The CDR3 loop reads CSVESGYNQPQHF. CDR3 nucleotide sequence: TGCAGCGTTGAATCGGGGTACAATCAGCCCCAGCATTTT.

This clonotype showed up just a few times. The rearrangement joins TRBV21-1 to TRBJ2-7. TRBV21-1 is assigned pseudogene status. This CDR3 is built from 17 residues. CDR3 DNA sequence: TGTGCCAGCAGCAGACCAAGACCCAGTAGGGATTCCTACGAGCAGTACTTC. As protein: CASSRPRPSRDSYEQYF.

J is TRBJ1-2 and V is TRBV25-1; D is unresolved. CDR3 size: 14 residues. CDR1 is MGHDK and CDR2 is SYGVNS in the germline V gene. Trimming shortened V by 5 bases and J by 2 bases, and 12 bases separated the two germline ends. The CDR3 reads CASSRQAINYGYTF. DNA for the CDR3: TGTGCCAGCAGTCGGCAAGCTATAAACTATGGCTACACCTTC.

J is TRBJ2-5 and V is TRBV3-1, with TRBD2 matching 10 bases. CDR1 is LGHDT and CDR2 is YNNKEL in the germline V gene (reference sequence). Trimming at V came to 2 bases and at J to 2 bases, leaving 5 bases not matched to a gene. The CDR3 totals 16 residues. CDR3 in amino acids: CASSQSRLAGQETQYF. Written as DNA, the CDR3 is TGTGCCAGCAGCCAATCTCGACTAGCGGGTCAAGAGACCCAGTACTTC.

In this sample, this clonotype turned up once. The CDR3 is CASSVADRRVGPQHF. Written as DNA, the CDR3 is TGTGCCAGCAGCGTAGCGGATCGGAGGGTTGGGCCCCAGCATTTT. The rearrangement uses TRBV9 and TRBJ1-5; D is undetermined. Per the germline V gene, CDR1 is SGDLS and CDR2 is YYNGEE. The CDR3 has 15 residues. Trimming left V 0 bases short and J 9 bases short, with 16 bases between.

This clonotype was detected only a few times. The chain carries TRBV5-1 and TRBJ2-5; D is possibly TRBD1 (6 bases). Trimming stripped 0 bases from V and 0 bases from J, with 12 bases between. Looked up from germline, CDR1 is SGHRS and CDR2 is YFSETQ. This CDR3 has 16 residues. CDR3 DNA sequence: TGCGCCAGCAGCTTGGGCACCACAGGGCACCAAGAGACCCAGTACTTC. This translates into CASSLGTTGHQETQYF.

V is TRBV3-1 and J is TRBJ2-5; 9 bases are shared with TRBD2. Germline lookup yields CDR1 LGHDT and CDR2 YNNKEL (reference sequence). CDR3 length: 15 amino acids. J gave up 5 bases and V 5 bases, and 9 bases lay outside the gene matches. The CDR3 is CASSAYTRGGETQYF. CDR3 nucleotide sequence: TGTGCCAGCAGCGCATATACGCGGGGGGGGGAGACCCAGTACTTC.

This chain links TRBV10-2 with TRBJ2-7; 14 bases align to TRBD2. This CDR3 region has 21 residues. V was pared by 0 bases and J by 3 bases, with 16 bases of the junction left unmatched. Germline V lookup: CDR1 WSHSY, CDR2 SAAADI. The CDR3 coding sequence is TGCGCCAGCAGTGAGTCCCACGGAGGCCCGGGACTAGCGGGAGAGGACTACGAGCAGTACTTC. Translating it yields CASSESHGGPGLAGEDYEQYF.

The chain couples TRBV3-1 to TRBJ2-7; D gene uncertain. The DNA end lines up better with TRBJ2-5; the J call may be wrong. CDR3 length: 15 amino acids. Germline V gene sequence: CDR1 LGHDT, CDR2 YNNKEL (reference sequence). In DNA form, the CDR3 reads TGTGCCAGCAGCCCCCTTCGAGCGTCCGGGGAGACCCAGTACTTC. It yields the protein CASSPLRASGETQYF.

CDR3 bases: TGCGCCAGCAGTGAACGACAGGGAACTAACTATGGCTACACCTTC. Its translation: CASSERQGTNYGYTF. This chain links TRBV10-2 with TRBJ1-2; 7 bases align to TRBD1. The CDR3 runs 15 residues. J gave up 0 bases and V 3 bases, and 4 bases lay outside the gene matches. Germline assignment: CDR1 WSHSY and CDR2 SAAADI.

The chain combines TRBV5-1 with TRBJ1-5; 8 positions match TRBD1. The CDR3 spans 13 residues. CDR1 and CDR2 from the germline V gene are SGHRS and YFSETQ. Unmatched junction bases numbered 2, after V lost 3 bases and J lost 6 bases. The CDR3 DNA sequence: TGCGCCAGCAGCTGGACAGGGAGTCAGCCCCAGCATTTT. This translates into CASSWTGSQPQHF.

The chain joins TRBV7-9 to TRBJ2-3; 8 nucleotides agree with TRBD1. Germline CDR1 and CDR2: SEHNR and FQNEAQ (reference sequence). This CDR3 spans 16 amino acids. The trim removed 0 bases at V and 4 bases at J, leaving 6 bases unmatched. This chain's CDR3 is CASSLAAGGIPDTQYF. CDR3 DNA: TGTGCCAGCAGCTTAGCGGCAGGGGGCATCCCAGATACGCAGTATTTT.

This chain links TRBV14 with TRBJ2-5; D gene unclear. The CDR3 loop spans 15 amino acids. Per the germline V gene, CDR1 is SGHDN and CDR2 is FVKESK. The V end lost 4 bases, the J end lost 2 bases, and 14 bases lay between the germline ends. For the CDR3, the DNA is TGTGCCAGCAGCCCTCTAGAGGCAGGTCAAGAGACCCAGTACTTC. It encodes CASSPLEAGQETQYF.

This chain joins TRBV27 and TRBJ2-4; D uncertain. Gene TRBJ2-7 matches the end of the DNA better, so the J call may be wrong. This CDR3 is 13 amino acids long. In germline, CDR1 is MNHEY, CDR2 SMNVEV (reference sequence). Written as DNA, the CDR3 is TGTGCCAGCAGTTCCGCCGGGCAGTACGAGCAGTACTTC. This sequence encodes CASSSAGQYEQYF.

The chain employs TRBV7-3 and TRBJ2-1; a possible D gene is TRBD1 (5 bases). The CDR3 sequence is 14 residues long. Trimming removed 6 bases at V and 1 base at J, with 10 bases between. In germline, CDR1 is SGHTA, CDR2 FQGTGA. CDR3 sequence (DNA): TGTGCCAGCAGTGGACACGGGTCCTACAATGAGCAGTTCTTC. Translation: CASSGHGSYNEQFF.

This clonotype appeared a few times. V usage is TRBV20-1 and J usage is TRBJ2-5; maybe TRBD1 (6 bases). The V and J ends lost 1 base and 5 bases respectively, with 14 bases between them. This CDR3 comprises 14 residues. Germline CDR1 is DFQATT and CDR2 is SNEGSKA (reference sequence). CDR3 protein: CSARVGLRGETQYF. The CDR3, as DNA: TGCAGTGCTAGAGTTGGTCTGAGGGGGGAGACCCAGTACTTC.

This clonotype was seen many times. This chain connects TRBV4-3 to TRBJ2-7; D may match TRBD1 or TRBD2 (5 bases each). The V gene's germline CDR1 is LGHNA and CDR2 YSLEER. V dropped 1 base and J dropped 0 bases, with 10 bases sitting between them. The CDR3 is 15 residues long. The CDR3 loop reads CASSQAGTGSYEQYF. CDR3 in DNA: TGCGCCAGCAGCCAAGCCGGGACGGGCTCCTACGAGCAGTACTTC.

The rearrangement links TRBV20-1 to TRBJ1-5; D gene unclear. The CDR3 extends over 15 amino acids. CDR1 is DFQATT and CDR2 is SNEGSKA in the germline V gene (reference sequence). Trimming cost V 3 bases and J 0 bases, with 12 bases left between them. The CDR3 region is CSASQRADSNQPQHF. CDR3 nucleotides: TGCAGTGCTAGCCAGCGGGCGGATAGCAATCAGCCCCAGCATTTT.

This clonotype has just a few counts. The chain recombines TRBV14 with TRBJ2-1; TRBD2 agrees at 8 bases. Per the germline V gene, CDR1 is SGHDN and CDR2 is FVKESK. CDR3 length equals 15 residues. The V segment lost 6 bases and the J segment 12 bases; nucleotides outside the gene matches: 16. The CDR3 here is CASSNSGISRKVQFF. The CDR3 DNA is TGTGCCAGCAGTAATAGCGGGATCAGTCGTAAGGTGCAGTTCTTC.

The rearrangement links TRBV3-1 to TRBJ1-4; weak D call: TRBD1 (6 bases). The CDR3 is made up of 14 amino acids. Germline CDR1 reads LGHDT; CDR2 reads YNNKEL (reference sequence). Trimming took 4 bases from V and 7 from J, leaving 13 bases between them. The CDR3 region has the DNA TGTGCCAGCAGCCCCGGGACAAAGCCTGAAAAACTGTTTTTT. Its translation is CASSPGTKPEKLFF. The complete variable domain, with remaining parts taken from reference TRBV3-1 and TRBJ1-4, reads DTAVSQTPKYLVTQMGNDKSIKCEQNLGHDTMYWYKQDSKKFLKIMFSYNNKELIINETVPNRFSPKSPDKAHLNLHINSLELGDSAVYFCASSPGTKPEKLFFGSGTQLSVL.

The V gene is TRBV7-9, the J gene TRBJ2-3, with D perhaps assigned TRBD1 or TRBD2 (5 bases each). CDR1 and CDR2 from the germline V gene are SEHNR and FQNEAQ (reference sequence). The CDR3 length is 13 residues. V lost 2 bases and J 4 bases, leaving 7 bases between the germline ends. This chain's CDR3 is CASSLWGSDTQYF. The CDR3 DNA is TGTGCCAGCAGCTTATGGGGGTCAGATACGCAGTATTTT. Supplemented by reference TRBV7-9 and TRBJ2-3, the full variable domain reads DTGVSQNPRHKITKRGQNVTFRCDPISEHNRLYWYRQTLGQGPEFLTYFQNEAQLEKSRLLSDRFSAERPKGSFSTLEIQRTEQGDSAMYLCASSLWGSDTQYFGPGTRLTVL.

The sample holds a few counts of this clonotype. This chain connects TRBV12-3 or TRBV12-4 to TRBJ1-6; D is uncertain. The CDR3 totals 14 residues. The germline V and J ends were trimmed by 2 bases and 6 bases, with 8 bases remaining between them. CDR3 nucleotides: TGTGCCAGCAGTTTAAATGGGTTTAATTCACCCCTCCACTTT. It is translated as CASSLNGFNSPLHF.

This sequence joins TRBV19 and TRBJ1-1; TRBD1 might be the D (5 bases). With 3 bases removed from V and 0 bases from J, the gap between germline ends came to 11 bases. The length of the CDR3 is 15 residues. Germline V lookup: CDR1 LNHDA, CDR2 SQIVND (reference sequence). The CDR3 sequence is CASSMAGRMNTEAFF. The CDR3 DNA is TGTGCCAGTAGTATGGCGGGACGGATGAACACTGAAGCTTTCTTT.

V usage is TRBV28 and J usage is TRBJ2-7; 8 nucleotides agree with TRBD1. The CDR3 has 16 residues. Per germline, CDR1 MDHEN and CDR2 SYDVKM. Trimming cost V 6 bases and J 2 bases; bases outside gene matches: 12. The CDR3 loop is CASSTTRGPLTYEQYF. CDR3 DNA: TGTGCCAGCAGCACAACCAGGGGGCCGCTAACCTACGAGCAGTACTTC.